This TCR beta chain was identified during a study of T cell responses to AZD1222 COVID-19 vaccine (dated by TCRdb to the early 2020s). In the study overall: AZD1222 recipients given second doses at about 4 weeks or at about 12 weeks were pooled, since spike-specific TCR depth and breadth were not found to differ between the two schedules. Trial participants were enrolled by age into subgroups of 18-55, 56-69 and 70-plus years, and roughly 150, 30 and 60 TCR-sequenced participants, respectively, were included in these subgroups. A total of more than 230 trial participants underwent TCR sequencing, of whom approximately 210 received two doses of AZD1222 and about 25 received two doses of the MenACWY control vaccine. Results and caveats for the whole study, not just this receptor: Spike-specific TCR breadth and depth rose significantly after two AZD1222 doses compared with day 0 and with MenACWY recipients. In the small 56-69-year group, the increase in depth fell short of significance, most likely because of low power. Because no samples from the day 14 peak response were available, repertoires could be characterized only after the peak T cell response. Epitopes outside the regions mutated in the B.1.351 and B.1.1.7 variants were reportedly recognized by nearly half of the unique spike-specific TCRs. Most participants were white British and females outnumbered males, and the authors suggested that clonal diversity may have been underestimated. Only five or six AZD1222 recipients were SARS-CoV-2 seropositive at baseline, limiting conclusions about previously exposed vaccinees. Vaccine-associated CD4 TCRs spanned the whole spike protein, with dominant responses in regions 160-218 and 743-854.

The CDR3 regions of human TCRbeta chains were subjected to immunosequencing. Per the source publication's procedure: TCRs in the repertoires were matched against a reference library of SARS-CoV-2-specific TCRs that had been generated with the MIRA antigen-specificity platform. Breadth meant the fraction of unique TCRs that were SARS-CoV-2-associated, whereas depth meant the fraction of total T cells that were SARS-CoV-2-associated. Each spike-specific TCR was assigned to its reactive spike region and to a CD4 or CD8 class using the MIRA data. Log10-transformed breadth and depth values were compared by one-way ANOVA with Sidak's multiple comparisons tests. The table was pulled from immuneACCESS by TCRdb, which kept in-frame rearrangements only. Such tables lose some clones; where checked, under half of the loss comes from unresolved V genes, and the rest has no known cause. That table is the source of V, J and clone size, and D and trimming were worked out from the DNA. In this sample the table shows 120,000 or so clones, roughly 90% of which occur a single time. The ten largest clones represent 11% to 15% of the sample.

The time point label corresponds to: baseline before first vaccination. Vaccinee samples were obtained from the UK trials COV001 and COV002, which included a single-blind randomized controlled phase 2/3 trial of AZD1222 (ChAdOx1 nCoV-19) in healthy adults. For TCRbeta chain sequencing, PBMC samples from trial participants were taken at day 0 and at day 28 after the second dose. The count of this clone is one. Its recognized antigen is unknown. Nothing much larger sits one base from this clone, and base qualities are not available. Per the germline V gene (reference sequence), SEHNR is the CDR1 and FQNEAQ is the CDR2. V lost 1 base and J lost 0 bases; the stretch between them is 7 bases long. The CDR3 sequence holds 15 residues, the cysteine and phenylalanine included. Only CDR3 DNA remains: 45 bases, in frame from the first base.

The chain employs TRBV7-9 and TRBJ1-5; a weak D assignment points to TRBD1 (5 bases agree). This material consisted of peripheral blood, taken on day 0 of AZD1222 vaccination. The receptor was isolated from an adult in good health. The CDR3 protein sequence reads: CASSLGRDSNQPQHF. The nucleotide sequence is TGTGCCAGCAGCTTAGGCAGGGATAGCAATCAGCCCCAGCATTTT.